The 3 T cell receptor beta chains given below trace back to one sample, sequenced in a study of blood T cell repertoires in COVID-19. Here immunoSEQ multiplex PCR was the method, and the copy in TCRdb shows in-frame clones only, minus some. The table lists 150,000 to 180,000 clones, approximately 85% of them singletons. Sequenced: peripheral blood. Receptor source: a man between 60 and 70 years old with COVID-19, enrolled during active disease.

V usage is TRBV14 and J usage is TRBJ1-1; the D is unclear. The CDR3 sequence is 12 residues long. The germline V gene encodes CDR1 SGHDN and CDR2 FVKESK. V was cut by 4 bases and J by 1 base, with 4 bases left in between. This chain's CDR3 is CASSLRNTEAFF. The CDR3 DNA reads as TGTGCCAGCAGCCTCCGGAACACTGAAGCTTTCTTT.

This sequence joins TRBV28 and TRBJ2-3; 8 bases map to TRBD2. With 3 bases clipped from V and 3 bases from J, the junction kept 5 bases outside the gene matches. The CDR3 totals 15 residues. CDR1 and CDR2 (germline): MDHEN, SYDVKM. The CDR3 region is CASSFFSGMTDTQYF. The CDR3 DNA reads TGTGCCAGCAGTTTCTTTAGCGGGATGACAGATACGCAGTATTTT.

This sequence joins TRBV19 and TRBJ1-1, with 10 bases matching TRBD1. Germline CDR1 is LNHDA and CDR2 is SQIVND (reference sequence). The CDR3 extends over 15 amino acids. Trimming cost V 0 bases and J 11 bases; bases outside gene matches: 9. CDR3 residues: CASSIDRRQGAEAFF. The DNA of the CDR3 is TGTGCCAGTAGTATAGATAGGCGACAGGGGGCGGAGGCTTTCTTT.